The present entry profiles one TCR beta chain with its context. The entry originates in a study of CD8+ T cells in alopecia areata. The ends lost 5 bases at V and 4 bases at J; junction bases unmatched: 7. CDR1 is SEHNR, CDR2 FQNEAQ, per germline (reference sequence). The CDR3 is 15 residues long. The treatment: oral pan-JAK inhibitor, 5-10 mg twice daily. Sequencing relied on a cDNA template that was reverse transcribed from extracted RNA. Clones were sequenced by immunoSEQ multiplex PCR, and TCRdb holds only the in-frame ones, with some missing. The sample includes roughly 220,000 clones, roughly two fifths of them seen just once.

The sequence came from a human donor with alopecia areata. The sequences come from CD4+ T cells sorted from blood, collected at roughly week 30, from a patient treated with tofacitinib. The rearrangement uses TRBV7-9 and TRBJ2-5; 10 bases line up with TRBD2. CDR3 sequence reads: CASSSGRGRVETQYF. CDR3 DNA sequence: TGTGCCAGCAGCAGCGGGAGGGGGCGTGTAGAGACCCAGTACTTC.